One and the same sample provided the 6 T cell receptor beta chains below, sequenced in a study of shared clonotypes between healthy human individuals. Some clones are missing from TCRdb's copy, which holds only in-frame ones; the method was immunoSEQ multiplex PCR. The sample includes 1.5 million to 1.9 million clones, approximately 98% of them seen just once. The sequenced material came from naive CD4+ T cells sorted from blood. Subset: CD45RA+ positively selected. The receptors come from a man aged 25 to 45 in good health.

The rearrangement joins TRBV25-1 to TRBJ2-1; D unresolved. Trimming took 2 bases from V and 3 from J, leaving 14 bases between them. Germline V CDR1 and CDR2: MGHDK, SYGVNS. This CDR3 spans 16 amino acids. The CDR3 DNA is TGTGCCAGCAGTGAAATTAGTCCGCTTAACTACAATGAGCAGTTCTTC. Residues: CASSEISPLNYNEQFF.

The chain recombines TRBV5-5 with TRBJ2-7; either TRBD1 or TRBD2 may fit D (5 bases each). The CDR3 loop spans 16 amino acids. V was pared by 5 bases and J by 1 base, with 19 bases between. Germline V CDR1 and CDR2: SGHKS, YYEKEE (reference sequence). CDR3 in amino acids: CASSPGTRLRSYEQYF. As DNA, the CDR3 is TGTGCCAGCAGTCCGGGGACGCGACTTAGATCCTACGAGCAGTACTTC.

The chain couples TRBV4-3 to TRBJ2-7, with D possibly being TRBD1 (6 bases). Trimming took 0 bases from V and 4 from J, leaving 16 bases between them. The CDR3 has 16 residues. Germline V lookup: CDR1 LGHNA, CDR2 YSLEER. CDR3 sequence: CASSQDQIGGVYEQYF. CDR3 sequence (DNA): TGCGCCAGCAGCCAAGATCAGATAGGGGGAGTGTACGAGCAGTACTTC.

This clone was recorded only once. CDR3 loop: CASSQDAGSSYNEQFF. The CDR3 DNA reads as TGCGCCAGCAGCCAAGATGCGGGCTCATCCTACAATGAGCAGTTCTTC. The chain carries TRBV4-3 and TRBJ2-1; D is possibly TRBD2 (5 bases). Germline-derived CDR1 and CDR2 are LGHNA and YSLEER. This CDR3 is built from 16 residues. Trimming pared 0 bases from V and 1 base from J, leaving 10 bases between.

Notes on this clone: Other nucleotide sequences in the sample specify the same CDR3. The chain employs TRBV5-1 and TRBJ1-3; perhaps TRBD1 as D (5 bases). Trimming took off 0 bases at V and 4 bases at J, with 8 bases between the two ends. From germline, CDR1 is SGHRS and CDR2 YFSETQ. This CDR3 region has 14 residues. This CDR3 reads CASSLGDSGNTIYF. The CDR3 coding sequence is TGCGCCAGCAGCTTGGGGGACTCCGGAAACACCATATATTTT.

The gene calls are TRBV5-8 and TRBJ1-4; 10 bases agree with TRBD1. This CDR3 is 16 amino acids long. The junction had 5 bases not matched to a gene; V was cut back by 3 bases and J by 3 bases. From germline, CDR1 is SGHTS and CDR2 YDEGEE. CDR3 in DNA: TGTGCCAGCAGCTGGGGACAGGGGATGGCTAATGAAAAACTGTTTTTT. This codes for CASSWGQGMANEKLFF.